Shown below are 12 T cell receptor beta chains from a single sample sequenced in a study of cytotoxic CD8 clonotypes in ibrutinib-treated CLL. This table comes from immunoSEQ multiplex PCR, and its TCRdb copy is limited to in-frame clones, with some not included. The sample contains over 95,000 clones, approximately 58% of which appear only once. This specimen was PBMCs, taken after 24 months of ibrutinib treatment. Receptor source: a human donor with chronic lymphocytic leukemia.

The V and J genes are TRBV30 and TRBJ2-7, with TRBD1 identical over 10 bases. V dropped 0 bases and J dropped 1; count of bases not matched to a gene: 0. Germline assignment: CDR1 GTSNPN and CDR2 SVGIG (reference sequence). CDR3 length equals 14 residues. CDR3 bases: TGTGCCTGGAGTGTGGGACAGGGGTCCTACGAGCAGTACTTC. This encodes CAWSVGQGSYEQYF.

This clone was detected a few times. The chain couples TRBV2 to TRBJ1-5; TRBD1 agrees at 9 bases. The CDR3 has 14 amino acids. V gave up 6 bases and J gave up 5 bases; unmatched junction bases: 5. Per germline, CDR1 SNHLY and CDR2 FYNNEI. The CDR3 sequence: CASSAGTGYQPQHF. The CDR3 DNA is TGTGCCAGCAGCGCTGGGACAGGGTATCAGCCCCAGCATTTT.

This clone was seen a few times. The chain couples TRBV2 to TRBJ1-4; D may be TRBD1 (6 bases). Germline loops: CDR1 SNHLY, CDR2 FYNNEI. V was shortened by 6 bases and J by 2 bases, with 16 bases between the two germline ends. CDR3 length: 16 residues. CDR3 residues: CASRALPGATNEKLFF. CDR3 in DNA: TGTGCCAGCAGAGCACTACCAGGGGCCACTAATGAAAAACTGTTTTTT.

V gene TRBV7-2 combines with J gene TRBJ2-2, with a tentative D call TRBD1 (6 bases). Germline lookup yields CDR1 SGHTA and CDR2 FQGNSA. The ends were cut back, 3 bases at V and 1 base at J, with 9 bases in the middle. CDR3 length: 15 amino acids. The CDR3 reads CASSFGQLNTGELFF. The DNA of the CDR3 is TGTGCCAGCAGCTTCGGACAGTTGAACACCGGGGAGCTGTTTTTT.

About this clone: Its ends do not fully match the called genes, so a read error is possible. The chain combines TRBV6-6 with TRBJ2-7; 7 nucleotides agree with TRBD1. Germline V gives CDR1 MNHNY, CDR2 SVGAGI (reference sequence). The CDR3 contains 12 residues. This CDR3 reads CASREGTATSHF. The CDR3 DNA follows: TGTGCCAGCAGGGAAGGGACAGCCACTTCCCACTTC.

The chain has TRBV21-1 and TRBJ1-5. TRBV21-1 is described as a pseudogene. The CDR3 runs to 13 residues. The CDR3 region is CASSNLGNQPQHF. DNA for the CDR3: TGTGCCAGCAGCAACCTAGGTAATCAGCCCCAGCATTTT.

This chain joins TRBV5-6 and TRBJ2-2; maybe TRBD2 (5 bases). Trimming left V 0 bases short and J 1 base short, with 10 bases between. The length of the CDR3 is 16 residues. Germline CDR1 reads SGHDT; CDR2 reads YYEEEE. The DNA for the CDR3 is TGTGCCAGCAGCTTGGGATCGGCGGGGAACACCGGGGAGCTGTTTTTT. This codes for CASSLGSAGNTGELFF.

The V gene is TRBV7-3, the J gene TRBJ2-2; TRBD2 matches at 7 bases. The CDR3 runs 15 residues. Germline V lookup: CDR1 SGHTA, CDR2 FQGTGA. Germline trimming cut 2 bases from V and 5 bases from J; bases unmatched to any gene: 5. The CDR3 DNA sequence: TGTGCCAGCAGCTTAGTCCCGGGGGGAACCGGGGAGCTGTTTTTT. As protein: CASSLVPGGTGELFF. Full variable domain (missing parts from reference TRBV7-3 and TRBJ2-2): GAGVSQTPSNKVTEKGKYVELRCDPISGHTALYWYRQSLGQGPEFLIYFQGTGAADDSGLPNDRFFAVRPEGSVSTLKIQRTERGDSAVYLCASSLVPGGTGELFFGEGSRLTVL.

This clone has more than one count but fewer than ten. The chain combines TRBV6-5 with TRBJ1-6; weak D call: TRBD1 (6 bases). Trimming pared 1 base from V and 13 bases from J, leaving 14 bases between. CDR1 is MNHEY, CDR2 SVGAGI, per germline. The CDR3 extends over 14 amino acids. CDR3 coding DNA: TGTGCCAGCAGTTACTGGGGACATTTGCTCCCCCTCCACTTT. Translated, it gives CASSYWGHLLPLHF.

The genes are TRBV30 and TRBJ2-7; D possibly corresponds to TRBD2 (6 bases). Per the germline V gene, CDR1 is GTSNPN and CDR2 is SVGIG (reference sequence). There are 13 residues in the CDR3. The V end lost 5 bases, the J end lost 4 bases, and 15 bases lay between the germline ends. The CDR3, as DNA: TGTGCCTGGGGGGGGTCGGGTCCGTACGAGCAGTACTTC. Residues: CAWGGSGPYEQYF.

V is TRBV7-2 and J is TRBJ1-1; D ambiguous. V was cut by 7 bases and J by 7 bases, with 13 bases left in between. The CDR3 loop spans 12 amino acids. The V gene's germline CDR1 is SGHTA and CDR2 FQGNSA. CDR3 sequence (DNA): TGTGCCAGCACCCTCGGGGTCGTTGAAGCTTTCTTT. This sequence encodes CASTLGVVEAFF.

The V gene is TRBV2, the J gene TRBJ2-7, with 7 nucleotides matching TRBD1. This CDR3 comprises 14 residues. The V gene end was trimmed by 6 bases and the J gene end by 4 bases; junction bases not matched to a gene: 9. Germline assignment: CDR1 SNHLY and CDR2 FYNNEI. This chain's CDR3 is CASRKGQRAYEQYF. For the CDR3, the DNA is TGTGCCAGCAGGAAGGGACAGAGAGCGTACGAGCAGTACTTC. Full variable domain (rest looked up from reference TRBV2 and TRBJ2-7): EPEVTQTPSHQVTQMGQEVILRCVPISNHLYFYWYRQILGQKVEFLVSFYNNEISEKSEIFDDQFSVERPDGSNFTLKIRSTKLEDSAMYFCASRKGQRAYEQYFGPGTRLTVT.